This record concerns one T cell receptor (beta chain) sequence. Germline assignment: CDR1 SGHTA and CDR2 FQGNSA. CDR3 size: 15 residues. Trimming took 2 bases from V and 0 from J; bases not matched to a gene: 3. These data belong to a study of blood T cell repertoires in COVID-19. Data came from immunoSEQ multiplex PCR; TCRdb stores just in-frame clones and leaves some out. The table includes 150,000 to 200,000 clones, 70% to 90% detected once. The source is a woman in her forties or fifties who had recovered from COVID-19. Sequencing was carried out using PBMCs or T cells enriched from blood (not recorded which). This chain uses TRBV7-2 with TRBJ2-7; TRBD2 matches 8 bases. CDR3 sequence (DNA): TGTGCCAGCAGCTTAAGAACTAGCGGCTCCTACGAGCAGTACTTC. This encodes CASSLRTSGSYEQYF.